The T cell receptor beta chain under discussion was sequenced for a study of cytomegalovirus exposure and HLA in healthy donors. The PCR ran on 60 Vbeta and 13 Jbeta primers. Per the original methods: Later, 75 million to 100 million unique TCR beta chains were counted in an analysis, and 10 million to 12 million of them were shared. Libraries were prepared by immunoSEQ multiplex PCR; TCRdb keeps only in-frame clonotypes and omits some of them. That table furnishes V, J and clone size, whereas the DNA furnished D and trimming. The sample includes some 190,000 clones, 75% to 85% of them seen just once. The CDR3 runs to 12 residues. The germline gives CDR1 MNHEY, CDR2 SMNVEV (reference sequence). The V end was cut by 6 bases, the J end by 7 bases, with 13 bases between. As to this clone: Its antigen is undetermined.

At the time of sampling, donors were nominally healthy, though unrecorded immune exposures were likely. Study observations and caveats: High sensitivity and specificity were reportedly achieved when the classifier diagnosed cytomegalovirus status. A further, later analysis showed that HLA-associated TCR beta chains (compared with equally common others) were more clonally expanded.

The sequence was obtained from a woman in her twenties or thirties in good health and CMV-seropositive. The V gene is TRBV27, the J gene TRBJ2-7; TRBD2 is a possible D gene (5 bases). The sample consisted of PBMCs. The CDR3 sequence: CASSVGPGEQYF. DNA of the CDR3: TGTGCCAGCAGCGTCGGACCGGGAGAGCAGTACTTC.